This is a list of T cell receptor beta chains from one sample in a study of blood T cell repertoires in COVID-19. The protocol was immunoSEQ multiplex PCR, while the TCRdb copy is restricted to in-frame clones and leaves out a portion. This repertoire shows approximately 59,000 clones, about 81% found once; its top ten account for about a sixth. Sequencing was done on a sample of peripheral blood. These receptors came from a man aged 80 or over with acute or convalescent COVID-19. The CDR3 runs from the conserved cysteine through the conserved F or W. Fields, in order: clone size, J gene, D gene, V gene, CDR3 protein, CDR3 DNA. A D gene is named only where the DNA matches it firmly. Rows give clone size only sometimes, using once, few, many, or a class for an expanded clone.

NA,TRBJ2-1,TRBD2,TRBV5-1,CASSPLAGGYNEQFF,TGCGCCAGCAGCCCACTAGCGGGAGGGTACAATGAGCAGTTCTTC
NA,TRBJ1-2,NA,TRBV7-2,CASSRTPQAPNYGYTF,TGTGCCAGCAGTCGAACCCCCCAGGCGCCGAACTATGGCTACACCTTC
NA,TRBJ2-3,NA,TRBV2,CASTLGLMTDTQYF,TGTGCCAGCACCCTCGGACTAATGACAGATACGCAGTATTTT
NA,TRBJ2-7,NA,TRBV7-9,CASSLTDSKYEQYF,TGTGCCAGCAGCCTTACGGACAGCAAATACGAGCAGTACTTC
NA,TRBJ2-6,TRBD1,TRBV18,CASSPGQGTSNVLTF,TGTGCCAGCTCACCAGGACAGGGTACCTCCAACGTCCTGACTTTC
few,TRBJ1-5,NA,TRBV19,CASSSRSNQPQHF,TGTGCCAGTAGCTCTCGTAGCAATCAGCCCCAGCATTTT
NA,TRBJ1-2,NA,TRBV4-3,CASSQLEGRMSYTF,TGCGCCAGCAGCCAACTTGAGGGGAGGATGAGCTACACCTTC
NA,TRBJ1-5,NA,TRBV4-1,CASSQRWTQKSPEPQHF,TGCGCCAGCAGCCAAAGATGGACACAGAAAAGCCCCGAGCCCCAGCATTTT
NA,TRBJ1-1,NA,TRBV18,CASSPARENTEAFF,TGTGCCAGCTCACCGGCCAGGGAGAACACTGAAGCTTTCTTT
NA,TRBJ2-3,TRBD1,TRBV28,CASSPPDRTTDTQYF,TGTGCCAGCAGTCCACCGGACAGGACCACAGATACGCAGTATTTT
NA,TRBJ2-6,NA,TRBV18,CASSPTPPGSGANVLTF,TGTGCCAGCTCACCAACACCCCCGGGCTCTGGGGCCAACGTCCTGACTTTC
NA,TRBJ1-5,NA,TRBV6-5,CASSHPGLMRPQHF,TGTGCCAGCAGCCATCCGGGACTAATGCGGCCCCAGCATTTT
NA,TRBJ2-1,NA,TRBV6-2/TRBV6-3,CASSYERSRYNEQFF,TGTGCCAGCAGTTATGAACGAAGCCGGTACAATGAGCAGTTCTTC
NA,TRBJ1-4,NA,TRBV24-1,CATSDRGEKLFF,TGTGCCACCAGTGATCGGGGGGAAAAACTGTTTTTT
NA,TRBJ1-2,NA,TRBV6-8,CASSSYLGGPGGLSYGYTF,TGTGCCAGCAGTTCCTACCTTGGGGGACCGGGGGGTTTGAGCTATGGCTACACCTTC
NA,TRBJ2-6,TRBD1,TRBV19,CASSIEVGGVGANVLTF,TGTGCCAGTAGTATAGAGGTAGGGGGCGTAGGGGCCAACGTCCTGACTTTC
NA,TRBJ1-1,NA,TRBV5-4,CASSSTQREAFF,TGTGCCAGCAGCTCGACACAAAGAGAAGCTTTCTTT